This paragraph reports one T cell receptor beta chain. The record originates from a study of blood T cell repertoires in COVID-19. About the research overall: Donors in the United States, Italy and Spain gave samples during acute or convalescent COVID-19. T cells, B-cell-depleted T cells, or PBMCs provided the cDNA or gDNA that served as material.

Authors' analysis steps: Amplification with reference gene primers provided the estimates of nucleated cell counts. Assay used: immunoSEQ multiplex PCR; TCRdb lists only in-frame clones, some missing. That table supplies the V and J calls and clone size; D and trimming were determined from the DNA. The table records under 300,000 clones, 82% of them present only once. This CDR3 spans 13 amino acids. CDR1 is DFQATT and CDR2 is SNEGSKA in the germline V gene (reference sequence). V was cut by 3 bases and J by 1 base, with 9 bases left in between. The V and J genes are TRBV20-1 and TRBJ2-5; possibly TRBD1 for D (6 bases). The material sequenced was peripheral blood. This receptor was obtained from a woman in her late teens or twenties with acute or convalescent COVID-19. DNA for the CDR3: TGCAGTGCTAGTCGGACAGCCCAAGAGACCCAGTACTTC. Its translation: CSASRTAQETQYF.